This T cell receptor beta chain came from a study of Graves' ophthalmopathy and Graves' hyperthyroidism (dated 2018 in TCRdb). For the wider study: Peripheral blood samples were taken at the time of initial diagnosis, before any treatment was given. The study used TCR beta repertoire signatures to distinguish Graves' ophthalmopathy from Graves' hyperthyroidism and to predict progression to ophthalmopathy. In total, over 130 blood samples were TCR-sequenced: approximately 42 ophthalmopathy, approximately 80 hyperthyroidism and about 17 hyperthyroidism-to-ophthalmopathy patients. To explore V-J signatures that distinguish ophthalmopathy from hyperthyroidism, a discovery set of 95 to 100 patients was enrolled, made up of 43 with ophthalmopathy and around 60 with stable hyperthyroidism. An independent validation cohort was composed of approximately 19 hyperthyroidism patients and about 17 patients who later progressed from hyperthyroidism to ophthalmopathy. In about 6 hyperthyroidism patients, T-cell repertoires of thyroid tissue and blood were compared. Once sampling was done, hyperthyroidism patients were given methimazole at a starting dose of 30 mg daily, while ophthalmopathy patients were given high-dose intravenous methylprednisolone. The 100 discovery patients were divided at random into training and test sets in a 7:3 ratio. The paper's findings and limits, for the study overall: Ophthalmopathy was separated from stable hyperthyroidism by the 13-signature model with around 89% sensitivity and roughly 82% specificity in cross-validation and with 80%/75% in the test set. Most expanded thyroid clonotypes with frequency above 0.001 were also detected in blood, suggesting blood repertoires may reflect the thyroid immune response. In validation, the model predicted ophthalmopathy progression with about 70% sensitivity and about 73% specificity; some 13 predicted patients were CT-confirmed with GO in a median of about 7.1 months. Sample size was not statistically predetermined, and group allocation was not concealed from the investigators.

For repertoire sequencing, TCR beta CDR3 regions were amplified from RNA transcripts. The first round was an RT-PCR using HTBI primers with the Qiagen OneStep RT-PCR kit, and this first round was followed by a second-round multiplex PCR, then size selection and purification. Sequencing of the libraries was carried out on an Illumina HiSeq2000 in paired-end mode with 100 bp reads. In the source study's methods: Reads were processed with SOAPnuke, discarding reads with adapters, uncalled bases, mean Phred below 15, or no exact constant-primer or identifier match. COPE v1.2.5 was used to merge high-quality paired reads. Each unique nucleotide sequence was treated as a clonotype, and MiTCR v1.1 was used to align the clonotypes to the IMGT TRB V, D and J references. The analysis was limited to V-J combinations with a frequency above 0.0001, which together covered around 99% of the repertoires. A TCR clonal expansion and chaos score per V-J combination was defined as the ratio of F50 clonal expansion to chaos observed in the TCRdist matrix. Features were reduced by Welch's t-statistics and random forest to around 14 V-J combinations, which fed a naive Bayes classifier. The Morisita-Horn index was used to measure how similar the thyroid and blood repertoires were. TCRdb's own reprocessing of the public reads used fastp at Q25 and MiXCR and kept productive beta chains. Rows with a matching CDR3 protein are joined into one entry that keeps the most common DNA and genes. The V and J calls, along with clone size, are taken from TCRdb and not from the paper's own processing. The table for this sample lists 400,000 to 450,000 distinct CDR3 sequences; approximately 21% of them were counted only once. Roughly 3% of the sample is taken by the ten largest.

At least ten counts were recorded for this clonotype. Its antigen is still unknown. Per-base quality was not reported, and no clone a single base away is much larger than it. Stable hyperthyroidism was defined as no progression to ophthalmopathy within 18 months of follow-up. The hyperthyroidism patients were 18 to 65 years old and newly diagnosed, with a disease duration of less than 2 months. Patients with other autoimmune diseases, uncontrolled infections, pregnancy or lactation were excluded. Diagnosis relied on clinical symptoms, serum thyroxine, TRAb, thyroid ultrasound and orbital computed tomography. Using Ficoll-Paque density gradient centrifugation, PBMCs were isolated from less than 11 ml of fresh peripheral blood. Total RNA was extracted with Trizol reagent and quality-checked on an Agilent 2100 Bioanalyzer. As encoded in the germline V gene (reference sequence), CDR1 is GTSNPN while CDR2 is SVGIG. Taken from cysteine to phenylalanine, the CDR3 has 16 residues. The retained sequence is limited to the CDR3, 48 bases, with the frame set at the first base. V is cut by 0 bases and J by 5 bases, and the space between the germline ends is 17 bases.

The TCR originated in a woman aged 18-30 years with stable Graves' hyperthyroidism. Donor details come from another sample of the same person, matched by shared clones. The sample taken for sequencing was peripheral blood. The sequence links TRBV30 to TRBJ1-5, with no confident D gene call. The CDR3 in this case is CAWSVPRTSVHQPQHF. The nucleotide sequence reads TGTGCCTGGAGTGTACCCCGGACTAGCGTCCATCAGCCCCAGCATTTT.